The 7 T cell receptor beta chains below come from one sample, sequenced in a study of post-analysis software for immune sequencing data. Study-wide results and caveats: Higher frequency in patients than in controls was seen for a handful of TRBV segments, with TRBV5-6, TRBV5-1 and TRBV20-1 among them.

For these receptors, no antigen is known. Presence of unique molecular identifiers characterized the TCR beta cDNA libraries. TCRdb fed the PCR reads into MiXCR, producing one record per CDR3 protein. The sample includes hundreds of thousands of distinct CDR3 sequences, about 50% of them seen just once. The sample was blood. The receptors originated from a girl between 5 and 17 years old with multiple sclerosis.

The chain employs TRBV30 and TRBJ2-1, with D hard to call. V was shortened by 0 bases and J by 1 base, with 4 bases between the two germline ends. The CDR3 contains 13 residues. The germline CDR1 and CDR2 sequences are GTSNPN and SVGIG (reference sequence). CDR3 region: CAWSVRSYNEQFF. The CDR3 nucleotides read TGTGCCTGGAGTGTTCGTTCCTACAATGAGCAGTTCTTC. Drawing the rest from reference TRBV30 and TRBJ2-1, the complete variable domain is SQTIHQWPATLVQPVGSPLSLECTVEGTSNPNLYWYRQAAGRGLQLLFYSVGIGQISSEVPQNLSASRPQDRQFILSSKKLLLSDSGFYLCAWSVRSYNEQFFGPGTRLTVL.

This clonotype showed up just a few times. The gene calls are TRBV5-1 and TRBJ1-2, with D possibly TRBD1 on 6 matching bases. Looked up from germline, CDR1 is SGHRS and CDR2 is YFSETQ. This CDR3 has 15 amino acids. Trimming removed 0 bases from V and 5 bases from J, with 14 bases in between. The CDR3 sequence is CASSLERGERYGYTF. The DNA of the CDR3 is TGCGCCAGCAGCTTGGAGAGGGGGGAGCGGTATGGCTACACCTTC. Combining the CDR3 with reference TRBV5-1 and TRBJ1-2 gives the whole variable domain KAGVTQTPRYLIKTRGQQVTLSCSPISGHRSVSWYQQTPGQGLQFLFEYFSETQRNKGNFPGRFSGRQFSNSRSEMNVSTLELGDSALYLCASSLERGERYGYTFGSGTRLTVV.

This clonotype was detected once. The J gene is TRBJ2-3, the V gene TRBV5-1; the D gene could be TRBD1 or TRBD2 (5 bases each). Trimming removed 4 bases from V and 2 bases from J, with 14 bases in between. The CDR3 sequence is 15 residues long. Germline V CDR1 and CDR2: SGHRS, YFSETQ. The CDR3 region has the DNA TGCGCCAGCAGCCTGGGACGGGCCATCACAGATACGCAGTATTTT. It codes for CASSLGRAITDTQYF. The entire variable domain, with the rest obtained from reference TRBV5-1 and TRBJ2-3, is as follows: KAGVTQTPRYLIKTRGQQVTLSCSPISGHRSVSWYQQTPGQGLQFLFEYFSETQRNKGNFPGRFSGRQFSNSRSEMNVSTLELGDSALYLCASSLGRAITDTQYFGPGTRLTVL.

This clonotype was seen a single time. This chain links TRBV15 with TRBJ2-3; 7 bases map to TRBD1. V gave up 3 bases and J gave up 7 bases; unmatched junction bases: 7. This CDR3 is built from 14 residues. Germline CDR1 reads LNHNV; CDR2 reads YYDKDF (reference sequence). The DNA for the CDR3 is TGTGCCACCAGCAGGACAGGGTCTGGAAATACGCAGTATTTT. Its protein is CATSRTGSGNTQYF.

The gene calls are TRBV10-3 and TRBJ2-7; 9 nucleotides agree with TRBD1. The CDR3 is 14 residues long. Per the germline V gene, CDR1 is ENHRY and CDR2 is SYGVKD. Unmatched junction bases numbered 6, after V lost 4 bases and J lost 5 bases. The CDR3 nucleotides are TGTGCCATCAGTGGATTGGGGACAGGGAACGAGCAGTACTTC. Translating it yields CAISGLGTGNEQYF.

This clonotype was counted only a few times. The V and J genes are TRBV29-1 and TRBJ2-5; the D gene is possibly TRBD2 (5 bases). The V gene's germline CDR1 is SQVTM and CDR2 ANQGSEA. The CDR3 is 13 amino acids. Trimming pared 2 bases from V and 2 bases from J, leaving 9 bases between. Here the CDR3 DNA reads TGCAGCGTTGAAAAACTAGTGCAAGAGACCCAGTACTTC. Translation gives CSVEKLVQETQYF.

This CDR3 reads CASSWTSGGYLTDTQYF. The CDR3 DNA is TGTGCCAGCAGCTGGACTAGCGGGGGGTACCTCACAGATACGCAGTATTTT. This rearrangement joins TRBV7-2 to TRBJ2-3, with 14 bases that match TRBD2. The germline CDR1 and CDR2 sequences are SGHTA and FQGNSA. V lost 4 bases to trimming and J lost 2 bases; unmatched junction nucleotides: 5. The CDR3 contains 17 residues.